This section outlines one TCR beta chain sequence together with its context. What it binds is unknown. The sample originates from a study of OX40 agonist ivuxolimab in advanced cancers. Whole-study results and caveats: Normalized expansion of T-cell clones was also low for some nonresponders.

Produced via immunoSEQ multiplex PCR; TCRdb's table is partial and in-frame only. The table shows 70,000 to 80,000 clones, with 88% occurring only once. Material: CD4+ or CD8+ T cells sorted from blood, obtained in a trial of the OX40 agonist ivuxolimab. The sequence derives from an adult with an advanced solid tumor such as melanoma, head and neck, liver or kidney cancer.

The CDR3 region has the DNA TGTGCCAGCTCACCATCCGGGATAGAAGAAGCTTTCTTT. Translated: CASSPSGIEEAFF. The rearrangement links TRBV18 to TRBJ1-1; D remains unclear. Deletions cut 2 bases from V and 8 bases from J, with 12 bases between. CDR1 and CDR2 from the germline V gene are KGHSH and LQKENI. This CDR3 is built from 13 residues.